This is a list of T cell receptor beta chains from one sample in a study of cytotoxic CD8 clonotypes in ibrutinib-treated CLL. Only in-frame clones appear in the TCRdb table, and some are missing; sequencing was by immunoSEQ multiplex PCR. Of around 160,000 clones listed, over 65% are singletons. Sequencing was performed on PBMCs, taken after 12 months of ibrutinib treatment. The source is a human donor with chronic lymphocytic leukemia. Each CDR3 is given with its conserved first and last residue. The D gene is left open where the match is weak. Size is omitted from some rows. Given values are once, few, many or a class for expanded clones.

few TRBJ1-1 TRBV28 NA CASSQRVNTEAFF
few TRBJ2-3 TRBV28 TRBD1 CASSLFVRAGGEDTQYF
few TRBJ2-2 TRBV7-2 NA CASSSNRLGGELFF
NA TRBJ1-5 TRBV19 NA CASNSGATVSPQHF
NA TRBJ1-3 TRBV28 NA CASRPLGQGGNTIYF
NA TRBJ2-7 TRBV28 TRBD1 CASSIQGGEQYF
NA TRBJ2-2 TRBV9 TRBD2 CASSVTPWLAGALKNTGELFF
once TRBJ2-7 TRBV25-1 NA CASRDRLTYEQYF
NA TRBJ2-3 TRBV5-1 NA CASSPGERTDTQYF
NA TRBJ2-2 TRBV7-9 TRBD1 CASSTRRKTGAMNTGELFF
NA TRBJ2-4 TRBV5-1 NA CASSLAGGSGIQYF